The next 22 T cell receptor beta chains were all read from a single sample in a study of early T cells in non-severe SARS-CoV-2 infection. TCRdb re-called the 5' RACE reads through MiXCR, storing one row per CDR3 protein. The data contain some 26,000 distinct CDR3 sequences, approximately 4.4% of them singletons. The sample consisted of whole blood. All receptors come from an adult who was a healthcare worker with PCR-confirmed SARS-CoV-2 infection or an uninfected control (not recorded which).

This clonotype was seen ten or more times. The chain recombines TRBV5-6 with TRBJ2-7; D tentatively fits TRBD1 or TRBD2 (5 bases each). V gave up 4 bases and J gave up 2 bases, with 16 bases separating them. This CDR3 comprises 15 residues. The germline gives CDR1 SGHDT, CDR2 YYEEEE. The CDR3 nucleotides are TGTGCCAGCAGCCGTCCGGGACGGGGAGCCTACGAGCAGTACTTC. Its translation: CASSRPGRGAYEQYF. Variable domain in full (rest from reference TRBV5-6 and TRBJ2-7): DAGVTQSPTHLIKTRGQQVTLRCSPKSGHDTVSWYQQALGQGPQFIFQYYEEEERQRGNFPDRFSGHQFPNYSSELNVNALLLGDSALYLCASSRPGRGAYEQYFGPGTRLTVT.

By share, this clonotype counts as medium-sized. This chain joins TRBV15 and TRBJ2-7; D not certain. From germline, CDR1 is LNHNV and CDR2 YYDKDF (reference sequence). Trimming removed 3 bases from V and 3 bases from J, with 15 bases in between. The CDR3 length is 15 residues. The CDR3 sequence: CATSRSGRPDYEQYF. Written as DNA, the CDR3 is TGTGCCACCAGCAGGTCCGGCCGGCCAGACTACGAGCAGTACTTC.

In this sample, this clonotype turned up many times. As DNA, the CDR3 is TGTGCCAGCAGCTCGAGCACAGGGGTTCTGGGTTCACCCCTCCACTTT. Protein sequence: CASSSSTGVLGSPLHF. The V gene is TRBV7-9, the J gene TRBJ1-6, with 7 bases aligning to TRBD1. From germline, CDR1 is SEHNR and CDR2 FQNEAQ (reference sequence). V was clipped by 4 bases and J by 9 bases; unmatched bases: 12. The CDR3 covers 16 residues.

This clonotype has at least ten counts. This chain uses TRBV7-9 with TRBJ1-1; unclear D gene. This CDR3 comprises 13 residues. Trimming removed 1 base at V and 11 bases at J, with 14 bases between. Germline CDR1 and CDR2: SEHNR and FQNEAQ (reference sequence). CDR3 residues: CASSLGATREAFF. The CDR3 DNA sequence: TGTGCCAGCAGCTTAGGTGCCACCCGGGAGGCTTTCTTT.

This clonotype appeared many times. The chain links TRBV20-1 to TRBJ1-5, with D perhaps matching TRBD1 (5 bases). Germline CDR1 and CDR2: DFQATT and SNEGSKA (reference sequence). V lost 5 bases to trimming and J lost 7 bases, with 18 bases between them. CDR3 size: 14 residues. DNA of the CDR3: TGCAGTGCTCCGGGACTCTCAGAAGGGCAGCCCCAGCATTTT. Its protein product is CSAPGLSEGQPQHF.

By sample fraction, this clonotype is medium-sized. The chain employs TRBV7-8 and TRBJ2-7, with TRBD1 identical over 7 bases. The CDR3 sequence is 13 residues long. The germline gives CDR1 SGHVS, CDR2 FQNEAQ. Trimming cost V 5 bases and J 2 bases; bases outside gene matches: 3. The CDR3, as DNA: TGTGCCAGCAGCGTAGGACAGGCCTACGAGCAGTACTTC. It is translated as CASSVGQAYEQYF. Filled out from reference TRBV7-8 and TRBJ2-7, the complete variable domain reads GAGVSQSPRYKVAKRGQDVALRCDPISGHVSLFWYQQALGQGPEFLTYFQNEAQLDKSGLPSDRFFAERPEGSVSTLKIQRTQQEDSAVYLCASSVGQAYEQYFGPGTRLTVT.

This rearrangement joins TRBV6-1 to TRBJ1-6, with D possibly being TRBD1 (6 bases). The germline V gene encodes CDR1 MNHNS and CDR2 SASEGT. Trimming took 3 bases from V and 7 from J, leaving 13 bases between them. This CDR3 is 15 amino acids long. The CDR3 here is CASSDQGSVNSPLHF. The DNA for the CDR3 is TGTGCCAGCAGTGACCAGGGGAGTGTGAATTCACCCCTCCACTTT.

This clonotype showed up just a few times. This chain joins TRBV19 and TRBJ2-3; D is unclear. CDR3 size: 14 residues. V lost 5 bases and J 0 bases, leaving 9 bases between the germline ends. Germline CDR1 and CDR2: LNHDA and SQIVND (reference sequence). The CDR3, as DNA: TGTGCCAGTAGTTTGACGGATAGCACAGATACGCAGTATTTT. Protein: CASSLTDSTDTQYF.

This clonotype was seen ten or more times. The chain links TRBV19 to TRBJ2-2, with D unresolved. Germline V gene sequence: CDR1 LNHDA, CDR2 SQIVND (reference sequence). The CDR3 is made up of 13 amino acids. The germline V and J ends were trimmed by 1 base and 6 bases, with 6 bases remaining between them. CDR3 residues: CASSIAGPGELFF. The CDR3 DNA is TGTGCCAGTAGTATAGCCGGGCCCGGGGAGCTGTTTTTT.

At least ten counts were recorded for this clonotype. The chain joins TRBV7-2 to TRBJ2-5; 7 bases align to TRBD2. Germline V gene data show CDR1 as SGHTA and CDR2 as FQGNSA. The CDR3 has 14 amino acids. The trim removed 1 base at V and 11 bases at J, leaving 10 bases unmatched. The CDR3 DNA reads as TGTGCCAGCAGCTTAGGCAGGACTAGTTCAATTCAGTACTTC. Its translation is CASSLGRTSSIQYF.

This clonotype was seen more than once but under ten times. Here the CDR3 DNA reads TGTGCCAGCAGAGGCAGCAATCAGCCCCAGCATTTT. This encodes CASRGSNQPQHF. J is TRBJ1-5 and V is TRBV6-1; the D is unclear. Germline assignment: CDR1 MNHNS and CDR2 SASEGT. The V end lost 6 bases, the J end lost 1 base, and 4 bases lay between the germline ends. The CDR3 runs 12 residues.

On this clonotype itself: A much larger clone differs from this one at a single base, so this may be a read error. The rearrangement uses TRBV5-1 and TRBJ2-7, with a possible D match to TRBD1 (5 bases). Germline CDR1 reads SGHRS; CDR2 reads YFSETQ. CDR3 length: 13 amino acids. The CDR3 nucleotides read TGCGCCAGCAGGGCAGGGTCCTCCTACGAGCTGTACTTC. It codes for CASRAGSSYELYF.

This clonotype was picked up many times. The chain couples TRBV7-9 to TRBJ2-1; no definite D call. The CDR3 is 14 amino acids. Germline CDR1 reads SEHNR; CDR2 reads FQNEAQ (reference sequence). With 1 base removed from V and 2 bases from J, the gap between germline ends came to 6 bases. The DNA for the CDR3 is TGTGCCAGCAGCTTAGTCGGCGCCTACAATGAGCAGTTCTTC. It is translated as CASSLVGAYNEQFF.

This clonotype was counted ten times or more. The chain recombines TRBV7-3 with TRBJ2-1, with a possible D match to TRBD2 (5 bases). Trimming left V 5 bases short and J 1 base short, with 15 bases between. Germline CDR1 and CDR2: SGHTA and FQGTGA. The CDR3 covers 16 residues. The CDR3 loop is CASSVSTSGSYNEQFF. The CDR3 bases are TGTGCCAGCAGCGTCTCCACTAGTGGATCCTACAATGAGCAGTTCTTC.

This clonotype turned up a few times. The chain joins TRBV11-3 to TRBJ1-2; D is undetermined. Germline V gives CDR1 SGHNT, CDR2 YENEEA. The germline V and J ends were trimmed by 2 bases and 4 bases, with 20 bases remaining between them. The CDR3 consists of 17 residues. CDR3 loop: CASSLYNSTMLLYGYTF. The CDR3 DNA reads TGTGCCAGCAGCTTATATAACAGCACAATGCTTCTCTATGGCTACACCTTC.

This clonotype has a count of ten or more. The CDR3 here is CASSLGGTGTYEQYF. The DNA for the CDR3 is TGCGCCAGCAGCTTGGGGGGGACAGGGACGTACGAGCAGTACTTC. V and J are TRBV5-1 and TRBJ2-7; TRBD1 matches at 9 bases. Per germline, CDR1 SGHRS and CDR2 YFSETQ. The CDR3 is made up of 15 amino acids. Germline trimming cut 0 bases from V and 4 bases from J; bases unmatched to any gene: 5.

This clonotype was observed many times. This sequence joins TRBV11-2 and TRBJ2-1, with 7 bases aligning to TRBD2. Germline V gene lookup returns CDR1 SGHAT and CDR2 FQNNGV. The V and J ends lost 4 bases and 4 bases, in that order; junction bases with no gene match: 10. This CDR3 region has 16 residues. CDR3 protein: CASSSDELAHYNEQFF. In DNA form, the CDR3 reads TGTGCCAGCAGCTCAGATGAACTAGCGCATTACAATGAGCAGTTCTTC.

Only one count was recorded for this clonotype. One end of the junction fails to match germline, which may point to a read error. The chain is built from TRBV27 and TRBJ2-7; the D is unclear. Germline V CDR1 and CDR2: MNHEY, SMNVEV (reference sequence). This CDR3 comprises 13 residues. The CDR3 spells CVSRNTQTYERYF. The CDR3 bases are TGTGTCAGCCGCAACACCCAAACCTACGAGCGGTACTTC.

This clonotype was picked up a small number of times. The chain employs TRBV10-3 and TRBJ2-7; a possible D gene is TRBD2 (5 bases). Germline V gene data show CDR1 as ENHRY and CDR2 as SYGVKD. CDR3 length equals 13 residues. V lost 7 bases and J 2 bases, leaving 12 bases between the germline ends. The CDR3 sequence is CAIMAGSTYEQYF. The CDR3 nucleotides read TGTGCCATCATGGCGGGCTCGACCTACGAGCAGTACTTC.

Ten or more counts support this clonotype. This chain uses TRBV4-1 with TRBJ2-1; no clear D gene. Trimming pared 0 bases from V and 0 bases from J, leaving 9 bases between. Germline lookup yields CDR1 MGHRA and CDR2 YSYEKL. The CDR3 contains 16 residues. CDR3 region: CASSQDGVSSYNEQFF. As DNA, the CDR3 is TGCGCCAGCAGCCAAGATGGGGTTAGCTCCTACAATGAGCAGTTCTTC.

This clonotype occurred many times. This chain joins TRBV12-3 or TRBV12-4 and TRBJ1-6; D unresolved. The CDR3 is made up of 13 amino acids. Trimming shortened V by 2 bases and J by 7 bases, and 6 bases separated the two germline ends. The CDR3 region is CASSLSVNSPLHF. Written as DNA, the CDR3 is TGTGCCAGCAGTTTATCGGTAAATTCACCCCTCCACTTT.

Many counts were recorded for this clonotype. The rearrangement joins TRBV7-9 to TRBJ1-1; tentative D call: TRBD1 (5 bases). The V gene lost 5 bases and the J gene lost 0 bases, with 16 bases spanning the gap. The germline V gene encodes CDR1 SEHNR and CDR2 FQNEAQ (reference sequence). The CDR3 is 16 residues long. CDR3 DNA: TGTGCCAGCAGCCGACGGGACGGCCTAATGAACACTGAAGCTTTCTTT. Translated: CASSRRDGLMNTEAFF.